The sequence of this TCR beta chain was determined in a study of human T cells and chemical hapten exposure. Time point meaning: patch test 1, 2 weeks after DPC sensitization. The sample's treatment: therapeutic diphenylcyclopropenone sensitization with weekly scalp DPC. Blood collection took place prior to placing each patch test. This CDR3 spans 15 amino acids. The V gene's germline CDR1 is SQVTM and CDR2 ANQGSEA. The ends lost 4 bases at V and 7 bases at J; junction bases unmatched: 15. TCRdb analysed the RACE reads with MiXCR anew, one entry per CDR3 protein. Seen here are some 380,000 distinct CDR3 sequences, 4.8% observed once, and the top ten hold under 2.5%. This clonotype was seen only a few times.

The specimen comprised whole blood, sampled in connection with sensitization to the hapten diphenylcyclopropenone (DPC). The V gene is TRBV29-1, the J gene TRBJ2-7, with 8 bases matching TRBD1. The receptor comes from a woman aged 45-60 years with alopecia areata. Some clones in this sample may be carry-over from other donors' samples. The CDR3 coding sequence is TGCAGCGTTGTCCCGACAGGGGCGACCTCTACGGAGCAGTACTTC. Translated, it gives CSVVPTGATSTEQYF.